This T cell receptor (beta chain) originates from a study of blood T cell repertoires in COVID-19. Trimming cost V 5 bases and J 5 bases, with 9 bases left between them. The CDR3 has 12 amino acids. The germline V gene has CDR1 SEHNR and CDR2 FQNEAQ (reference sequence). Only in-frame clones appear in the TCRdb table, and some are missing; sequencing was by immunoSEQ multiplex PCR. Of around 180,000 clones listed, 80% are singletons. The chain couples TRBV7-9 to TRBJ2-5, with D perhaps matching TRBD2 (5 bases). This sequence was found in a man in his sixties or seventies with active or convalescent COVID-19. Sequencing was performed on peripheral blood. The CDR3 DNA follows: TGTGCCAGCAGCATGAGGGCGGAGACCCAGTACTTC. Translated, it gives CASSMRAETQYF.